This T cell receptor beta chain is drawn from a study of cytomegalovirus exposure and HLA in healthy donors. Profiled with immunoSEQ multiplex PCR; TCRdb holds only in-frame clones, not every one. The sample lists 150,000 to 200,000 clones, 86% occurring once. About this clone itself: Its target is unknown.

Overall study findings and caveats: Some TCR beta chains (164 of them) were listed as cytomegalovirus-associated. Most sequenced TCRs were rare (though some public TCRs occurred in many donors). Three chains linked to CMV were shown in vitro to be specific for CMV antigens.

Sequenced sample: PBMCs. This sequence originates from a woman under 30 in good health and CMV-seronegative.

The CDR3 sequence: CASSPQSSYNEQFF. In nucleotides, the CDR3 is TGTGCCAGCAGCCCACAGAGCTCCTACAATGAGCAGTTCTTC. V usage is TRBV11-3 and J usage is TRBJ2-1; D is undetermined. V was shortened by 5 bases and J by 0 bases, with 8 bases between the two germline ends. Germline lookup yields CDR1 SGHNT and CDR2 YENEEA. This CDR3 is built from 14 residues.